The next 26 T cell receptor beta chains were all read from a single sample in a study of T-cell reconstitution after alpha-beta-depleted transplantation in children. Preparation of the TCRbeta library was carried out with unique molecular identifiers. One entry per CDR3 protein results from TCRdb running MiXCR on the PCR reads. The sample holds hundreds of thousands of distinct CDR3 sequences, roughly 23% seen once. Sequenced here: PBMCs, sampled before TCRalphabeta/CD19-depleted stem cell transplant. These receptors all stem from a girl aged 2-9 years with Fanconi anemia, due to receive a stem cell transplant.

This clonotype has a handful of counts. V is TRBV12-3 or TRBV12-4 and J is TRBJ1-2; maybe TRBD1 (6 bases). Trimming cost V 1 base and J 4 bases, with 10 bases left between them. The CDR3 consists of 14 residues. The CDR3 here is CASSLGGGLYGYTF. CDR3 coding DNA: TGTGCCAGCAGTTTAGGAGGGGGGCTCTATGGCTACACCTTC.

This clonotype was seen a handful of times. V and J are TRBV12-3 or TRBV12-4 and TRBJ2-3; D possibly uses TRBD1 or TRBD2 (5 bases each). V shed 8 bases and J shed 1 base, with 10 bases lying between them. The CDR3 runs 13 residues. The CDR3 loop is CASHGTGTDTQYF. The CDR3 bases are TGTGCCAGCCATGGGACGGGCACAGATACGCAGTATTTT.

This chain links TRBV29-1 with TRBJ2-5; TRBD2 agrees at 14 bases. The J segment lost 1 base and the V segment lost 8 bases, leaving 3 bases of the junction unmatched. This CDR3 spans 14 amino acids. CDR1 SQVTM and CDR2 ANQGSEA come from the germline V gene. The DNA for the CDR3 is TGCAGCCTCGGACTAGCGGGAGGCCAAGAGACCCAGTACTTC. It is translated as CSLGLAGGQETQYF.

V and J are TRBV29-1 and TRBJ2-1, with D unresolved. The CDR3 consists of 11 residues. With 4 bases removed from V and 6 bases from J, the gap between germline ends came to 7 bases. CDR1 and CDR2 from the germline V gene are SQVTM and ANQGSEA. This CDR3 is CSVGSGNEQFF. The DNA of the CDR3 is TGCAGCGTTGGCTCCGGCAATGAGCAGTTCTTC.

This clonotype came up many times. The chain joins TRBV5-1 to TRBJ2-3; D is perhaps TRBD1 (5 bases). The CDR3 length is 14 residues. V lost 4 bases and J 0 bases, leaving 9 bases between the germline ends. The germline gives CDR1 SGHRS, CDR2 YFSETQ. The chain's CDR3 is CASSLTASTDTQYF. The CDR3 nucleotides read TGCGCCAGCAGCCTGACAGCTAGCACAGATACGCAGTATTTT.

In this sample, this clonotype turned up a few times. The chain couples TRBV5-1 to TRBJ2-2; 9 bases are a match to TRBD2. CDR1 is SGHRS and CDR2 is YFSETQ in the germline V gene. The J segment lost 0 bases and the V segment lost 2 bases, leaving 5 bases of the junction unmatched. The CDR3 contains 17 residues. CDR3 protein: CASSFSLAGANTGELFF. The CDR3 DNA sequence: TGCGCCAGCAGCTTCTCTTTAGCGGGGGCGAACACCGGGGAGCTGTTTTTT.

In its sample, this clonotype was seen many times. The chain has TRBV29-1 and TRBJ2-3; 11 bases fit TRBD2. Germline values: CDR1 SQVTM, CDR2 ANQGSEA. The CDR3 length is 16 residues. Trimming cost V 5 bases and J 1 base; bases outside gene matches: 8. CDR3 residues: CSVKATSGGGTDTQYF. The CDR3 nucleotides read TGCAGCGTTAAAGCAACTAGCGGGGGCGGCACAGATACGCAGTATTTT.

This clonotype has at least ten counts. The chain employs TRBV6-1 and TRBJ2-7; D tentatively fits TRBD1 or TRBD2 (5 bases each). The germline V and J ends were trimmed by 2 bases and 0 bases, with 11 bases remaining between them. The CDR3 consists of 15 residues. The germline V gene has CDR1 MNHNS and CDR2 SASEGT. The CDR3 sequence: CASSEWGYPSYEQYF. The CDR3, as DNA: TGTGCCAGCAGTGAATGGGGGTACCCCTCCTACGAGCAGTACTTC.

This clonotype has at least ten counts. The rearrangement uses TRBV20-1 and TRBJ2-7; 7 bases align to TRBD2. The CDR3 spans 14 residues. Germline lookup yields CDR1 DFQATT and CDR2 SNEGSKA (reference sequence). The junction had 7 bases not matched to a gene; V was cut back by 0 bases and J by 5 bases. The CDR3 region is CSAREREGFHEQYF. The CDR3 region has the DNA TGCAGTGCTAGAGAAAGGGAGGGCTTCCACGAGCAGTACTTC.

The CDR3 region has the DNA TGTGCCAGCAGTGAATATATTCGGGGGACAGGGCTTTACAATGAGCAGTTCTTC. This sequence encodes CASSEYIRGTGLYNEQFF. V usage is TRBV25-1 and J usage is TRBJ2-1; TRBD1 agrees at 9 bases. Germline V gene sequence: CDR1 MGHDK, CDR2 SYGVNS. CDR3 length: 18 amino acids. The trim removed 0 bases at V and 4 bases at J, leaving 10 bases unmatched.

This sequence joins TRBV29-1 and TRBJ2-2; 13 positions match TRBD2. The junction had 10 bases not matched to a gene; V was cut back by 3 bases and J by 6 bases. There are 17 residues in the CDR3. The germline V gene has CDR1 SQVTM and CDR2 ANQGSEA. Here the CDR3 reads CSVEIGLAGVPAGELFF. The DNA of the CDR3 is TGCAGCGTTGAGATAGGACTAGCGGGAGTTCCTGCCGGGGAGCTGTTTTTT.

This clonotype has a single count. This chain uses TRBV28 with TRBJ2-4; D gene uncertain. Germline V gene lookup returns CDR1 MDHEN and CDR2 SYDVKM. The CDR3 runs to 11 residues. The germline V and J ends were trimmed by 7 bases and 6 bases, with 7 bases remaining between them. The CDR3 loop reads CASTFANIQYF. In DNA, the CDR3 is TGTGCCAGCACCTTCGCAAACATTCAGTACTTC.

This clonotype was recorded at least ten times. The gene calls are TRBV29-1 and TRBJ2-1, with 14 bases aligning to TRBD2. Germline V gene sequence: CDR1 SQVTM, CDR2 ANQGSEA. The CDR3 has 14 amino acids. Trimming took 7 bases from V and 9 from J; bases not matched to a gene: 8. The CDR3 DNA is TGCAGCGGAGGGACTAGCGGGAGTTTTAGTGAGCAGTTCTTC. It encodes CSGGTSGSFSEQFF.

The chain employs TRBV20-1 and TRBJ2-7; D is perhaps TRBD1 (8 bases). Germline CDR1 reads DFQATT; CDR2 reads SNEGSKA (reference sequence). Trimming stripped 3 bases from V and 2 bases from J, with 20 bases between. CDR3 length: 16 amino acids. The CDR3 DNA reads as TGCAGTGCTAGTCCTTCCTACAGGGGGAGGGCCTACGAGCAGTACTTC. As protein: CSASPSYRGRAYEQYF.

In its sample, this clonotype was seen many times. This chain connects TRBV29-1 to TRBJ1-2; TRBD1 matches at 11 bases. The CDR3 is made up of 18 amino acids. Unmatched junction bases numbered 17, after V lost 4 bases and J lost 4 bases. Per germline, CDR1 SQVTM and CDR2 ANQGSEA. The CDR3 loop is CSVVPGQGDQSSLYGYTF. The CDR3 region has the DNA TGCAGCGTTGTTCCGGGACAGGGGGACCAGTCCTCCCTCTATGGCTACACCTTC.

About this clonotype: Here the CDR3 omits its conserved ending phenylalanine or tryptophan, so a read error is the likely source. The V call is TRBV4-1, the J call TRBJ2-7, with a tentative D call TRBD1 (6 bases). Germline values: CDR1 MGHRA, CDR2 YSYEKL. This CDR3 is 14 amino acids long. V was cut by 4 bases and J by 3 bases, with 13 bases left in between. The CDR3 here is CASSPRDNFYEQYY. CDR3 nucleotides: TGCGCCAGCAGCCCCCGGGACAACTTCTACGAGCAGTACTAC.

The sample holds a few counts of this clonotype. This sequence joins TRBV7-2 and TRBJ2-5; D not certain. Trimming pared 4 bases from V and 2 bases from J, leaving 11 bases between. Germline V CDR1 and CDR2: SGHTA, FQGNSA. The CDR3 has 14 residues. The CDR3 region has the DNA TGTGCCAGCAGCTCCCGGATCAGACAAGAGACCCAGTACTTC. This sequence encodes CASSSRIRQETQYF.

This clonotype was seen ten or more times. The chain joins TRBV6-5 to TRBJ2-3, with D perhaps TRBD2 (6 bases). CDR1 MNHEY and CDR2 SVGAGI come from the germline V gene. This CDR3 has 16 residues. V was pared by 5 bases and J by 6 bases, with 21 bases between. CDR3 nucleotides: TGTGCCAGCAGTCCCGCGGCGGGGCCAAGATGGGATACGCAGTATTTT. This translates into CASSPAAGPRWDTQYF.

The table lists this clonotype with many counts. The chain links TRBV7-9 to TRBJ2-5, with 8 positions matching TRBD1. The CDR3 loop spans 13 amino acids. The V gene's germline CDR1 is SEHNR and CDR2 FQNEAQ (reference sequence). The V segment lost 5 bases and the J segment 4 bases; nucleotides outside the gene matches: 3. Written as DNA, the CDR3 is TGTGCCAGCAGCCGGACAGGGCTAGAGACCCAGTACTTC. It yields the protein CASSRTGLETQYF.

This clonotype occurred once. The V gene is TRBV12-3 or TRBV12-4, the J gene TRBJ2-4, with D perhaps TRBD2 (6 bases). V was trimmed by 0 bases and J by 3 bases, leaving 12 bases between them. The CDR3 spans 16 residues. The CDR3 sequence: CASSLAEGQGKNIQYF. CDR3 DNA: TGTGCCAGCAGTTTAGCGGAGGGCCAGGGCAAAAACATTCAGTACTTC.

This clonotype was seen ten or more times. The gene calls are TRBV25-1 and TRBJ2-5; TRBD1 aligns across 7 bases. The J segment lost 5 bases and the V segment lost 4 bases, leaving 4 bases of the junction unmatched. The CDR3 covers 13 residues. Germline V CDR1 and CDR2: MGHDK, SYGVNS. The DNA of the CDR3 is TGTGCCAGCAGTGCGACAGGGCGGGAGACCCAGTACTTC. Translating it yields CASSATGRETQYF.

There are a few counts of this clonotype. The V gene is TRBV20-1, the J gene TRBJ2-7; D may be TRBD2 (5 bases). This CDR3 comprises 15 residues. Germline V gene lookup returns CDR1 DFQATT and CDR2 SNEGSKA (reference sequence). V lost 1 base, J lost 3 bases, and 16 bases lay in between. CDR3: CSARVSGRGFYEQYF. The DNA of the CDR3 is TGCAGTGCTAGAGTCAGTGGGAGAGGGTTCTACGAGCAGTACTTC.

The rearrangement uses TRBV5-1 and TRBJ2-3, with TRBD2 matching over 7 bases. The V gene end was trimmed by 8 bases and the J gene end by 2 bases; junction bases not matched to a gene: 20. There are 18 residues in the CDR3. Per germline, CDR1 SGHRS and CDR2 YFSETQ. CDR3 in amino acids: CASIAGEGNQRPTDTQYF. CDR3 nucleotide sequence: TGCGCCAGTATCGCGGGAGAGGGGAACCAACGACCCACAGATACGCAGTATTTT.

The CDR3 region is CSVESGTGADTQYF. CDR3 nucleotides: TGCAGCGTTGAATCCGGGACAGGGGCAGATACGCAGTATTTT. V is TRBV29-1 and J is TRBJ2-3, with 10 bases matching TRBD1. V was clipped by 2 bases and J by 4 bases; unmatched bases: 3. The germline gives CDR1 SQVTM, CDR2 ANQGSEA. The CDR3 is 14 amino acids.

This clonotype was counted between two and nine times. The CDR3 coding sequence is TGTGCCAGCAGCTTAGTAGGGGAAGGATACGGAAACACCGGGGAGCTGTTTTTT. It specifies CASSLVGEGYGNTGELFF. The chain links TRBV7-3 to TRBJ2-2, with D possibly matching TRBD1 (5 bases). CDR3 length: 18 amino acids. Trimming removed 2 bases at V and 2 bases at J, with 18 bases between. Germline CDR1 SGHTA, CDR2 FQGTGA.

The chain has TRBV15 and TRBJ1-1; maybe TRBD1 (5 bases). Deletions cut 0 bases from V and 1 base from J, with 9 bases between. Germline CDR1 and CDR2: LNHNV and YYDKDF (reference sequence). The CDR3 length is 15 residues. This chain's CDR3 is CATSRDRGENTEAFF. The CDR3 DNA reads as TGTGCCACCAGCAGAGATAGAGGGGAGAACACTGAAGCTTTCTTT.